The 15 T cell receptor beta chains reported below all come from one sample, sequenced in a study of T cells expressing NK-cell markers (dated by TCRdb to the early 2020s). The library was generated by 5' RACE. The run used an Illumina HiSeq 2000. The reads underwent TCRdb reprocessing, giving one record for each CDR3 protein sequence and no DNA. Per the sample table, the count is fewer than 550,000 distinct CDR3 sequences. The ten largest clonotypes hold 1.4% to 1.5% of the sample. Material: blood T cells: a sorted CD56 or NKG2C T cell subset, CD4+ or CD8+ T cells, or bulk PBMC T cells (not recorded which). The receptors come from a woman between 50 and 59 years old in good health. Donor details come from another sample of the same person, matched by shared clones.

This sequence joins TRBV5-1 and TRBJ1-4. This CDR3 is 16 amino acids long. Germline V gene data show CDR1 as SGHRS and CDR2 as YFSETQ. CDR3 sequence reads: CASSLVEGATNEKLFF. The variable domain in full, completed from reference TRBV5-1 and TRBJ1-4, reads KAGVTQTPRYLIKTRGQQVTLSCSPISGHRSVSWYQQTPGQGLQFLFEYFSETQRNKGNFPGRFSGRQFSNSRSEMNVSTLELGDSALYLCASSLVEGATNEKLFFGSGTQLSVL.

This chain joins TRBV2 and TRBJ1-2. In germline, CDR1 is SNHLY, CDR2 FYNNEI. The CDR3 has 14 residues. CDR3 in amino acids: CASATGTRDRGYTF.

This chain joins TRBV12-3 or TRBV12-4 and TRBJ2-7. The CDR3 is made up of 12 amino acids. CDR3 residues: CASSFPAGEQYF.

V usage is TRBV3-1 and J usage is TRBJ2-3; the D call from TCRdb, TRBD1, cannot be confirmed without DNA. The germline V gene has CDR1 LGHDT and CDR2 YNNKEL (reference sequence). This CDR3 has 15 amino acids. CDR3 amino acids: CASREALTSTDTQYF.

The V call is TRBV15, the J call TRBJ2-7. Germline V gene sequence: CDR1 LNHNV, CDR2 YYDKDF (reference sequence). The CDR3 length is 13 residues. This CDR3 reads CATSRDQQYEQYF.

V gene TRBV5-1 combines with J gene TRBJ2-7; TCRdb's D call of TRBD2 is untestable without DNA. This CDR3 spans 14 amino acids. Germline V gene data show CDR1 as SGHRS and CDR2 as YFSETQ. CDR3 residues: CASSLARGDWEQYF.

The V gene is TRBV12-5, the J gene TRBJ1-2. This CDR3 region has 11 residues. CDR1 is LGHNT and CDR2 is FRNRAP in the germline V gene. This chain's CDR3 is CASGEVSGYTF. Drawing the rest from reference TRBV12-5 and TRBJ1-2, the complete variable domain is DARVTQTPRHKVTEMGQEVTMRCQPILGHNTVFWYRQTMMQGLELLAYFRNRAPLDDSGMPKDRFSAEMPDATLATLKIQPSEPRDSAVYFCASGEVSGYTFGSGTRLTVV.

The chain is built from TRBV12-3 or TRBV12-4 and TRBJ2-1; the TCRdb call, TRBD1, lacks DNA for checking. The CDR3 covers 12 residues. The chain's CDR3 is CASSSTENEQFF.

CDR3 loop: CAWSFLGGPNNEQFF. V usage is TRBV30 and J usage is TRBJ2-1; no DNA is available, so the TRBD1 call from TCRdb remains unchecked. CDR3 length equals 15 residues. Germline V CDR1 and CDR2: GTSNPN, SVGIG (reference sequence).

V gene TRBV4-2 combines with J gene TRBJ1-5. Germline assignment: CDR1 LGHNA and CDR2 YNFKEQ. The CDR3 is 16 amino acids. The CDR3 here is CASSQVEGISNQPQHF.

The J gene is TRBJ2-1, the V gene TRBV7-9; TCRdb selects TRBD2, and the lack of DNA leaves this call unchecked. CDR3 length: 16 amino acids. Looked up from germline, CDR1 is SEHNR and CDR2 is FQNEAQ (reference sequence). CDR3 protein: CASSQSRQGGRNEQFF.

The rearrangement links TRBV19 to TRBJ2-2; no DNA is available, so the TRBD2 call from TCRdb remains unchecked. The CDR3 is 16 residues long. Germline V lookup: CDR1 LNHDA, CDR2 SQIVND (reference sequence). The CDR3 reads CASSIGLAGVPGELFF.

The V and J genes are TRBV29-1 and TRBJ2-2; absent DNA, TCRdb's TRBD1 call cannot be checked. Germline CDR1 reads SQVTM; CDR2 reads ANQGSEA. The CDR3 has 17 residues. CDR3 in amino acids: CSVETGSAGIVLGELFF.

The chain employs TRBV2 and TRBJ2-1; TCRdb gives TRBD2 as the D gene, but with no DNA this cannot be confirmed. The CDR3 contains 15 residues. Per the germline V gene, CDR1 is SNHLY and CDR2 is FYNNEI. CDR3 sequence: CATKLAGEFYNEQFF.

The V gene is TRBV7-9, the J gene TRBJ1-2; TCRdb lists TRBD1, though no DNA is available to test this call. Germline V gives CDR1 SEHNR, CDR2 FQNEAQ (reference sequence). The CDR3 loop spans 16 amino acids. The CDR3 protein is CASSPSDRRSNYGYTF.